The TCR beta chain described here comes from a study of blood T cell repertoires in COVID-19. Study-level information: T cells, B-cell-depleted T cells, or PBMCs provided the cDNA or gDNA that served as material.

Germline CDR1 SGHNT, CDR2 YYREEE (reference sequence). The CDR3 spans 15 residues. The J segment lost 1 base and the V segment lost 4 bases, leaving 5 bases of the junction unmatched. In its sample, this clone was seen a few times. Original processing notes: Estimated nucleated cell counts came from reference gene primer amplification. Sequencing used immunoSEQ multiplex PCR; TCRdb keeps in-frame clones, though not all of them. That table supplies the V and J calls and clone size; D and trimming were determined from the DNA. The profile shows 70,000 or so clones, 82% of them singletons. The source of this sequence is a human donor in a cohort sampled during active COVID-19. The chain carries TRBV5-4 and TRBJ1-1; 9 positions match TRBD1. Specimen: peripheral blood. The DNA of the CDR3 is TGTGCCAGCAGCGCTATGGGACAGGGGAACACTGAAGCTTTCTTT. Its protein product is CASSAMGQGNTEAFF.